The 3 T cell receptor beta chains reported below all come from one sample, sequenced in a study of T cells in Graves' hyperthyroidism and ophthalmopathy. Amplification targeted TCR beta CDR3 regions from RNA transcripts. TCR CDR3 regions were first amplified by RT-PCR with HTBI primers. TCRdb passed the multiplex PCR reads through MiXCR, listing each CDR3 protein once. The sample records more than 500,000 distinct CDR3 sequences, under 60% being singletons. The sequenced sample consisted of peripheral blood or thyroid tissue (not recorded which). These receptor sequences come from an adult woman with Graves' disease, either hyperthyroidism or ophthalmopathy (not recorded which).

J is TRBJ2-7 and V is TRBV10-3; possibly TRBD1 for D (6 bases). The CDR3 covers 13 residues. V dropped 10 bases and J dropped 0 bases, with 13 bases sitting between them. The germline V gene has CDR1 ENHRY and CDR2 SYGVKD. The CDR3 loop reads CATENRDSYEQYF. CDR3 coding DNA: TGTGCCACTGAGAACAGGGACTCCTACGAGCAGTACTTC.

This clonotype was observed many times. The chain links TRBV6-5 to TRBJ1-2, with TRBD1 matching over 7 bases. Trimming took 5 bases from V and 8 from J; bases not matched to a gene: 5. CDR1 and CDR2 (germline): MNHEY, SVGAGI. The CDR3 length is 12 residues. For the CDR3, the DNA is TGTGCCAGCAGTCGGAAAGGGGGCGGCTACACCTTC. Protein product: CASSRKGGGYTF.

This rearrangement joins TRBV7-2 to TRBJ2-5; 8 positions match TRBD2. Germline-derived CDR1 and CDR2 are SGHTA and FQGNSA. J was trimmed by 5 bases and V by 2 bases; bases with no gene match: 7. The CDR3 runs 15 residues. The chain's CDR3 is CASSLTSGGGETQYF. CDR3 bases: TGTGCCAGCAGCTTAACAAGCGGGGGAGGGGAGACCCAGTACTTC.